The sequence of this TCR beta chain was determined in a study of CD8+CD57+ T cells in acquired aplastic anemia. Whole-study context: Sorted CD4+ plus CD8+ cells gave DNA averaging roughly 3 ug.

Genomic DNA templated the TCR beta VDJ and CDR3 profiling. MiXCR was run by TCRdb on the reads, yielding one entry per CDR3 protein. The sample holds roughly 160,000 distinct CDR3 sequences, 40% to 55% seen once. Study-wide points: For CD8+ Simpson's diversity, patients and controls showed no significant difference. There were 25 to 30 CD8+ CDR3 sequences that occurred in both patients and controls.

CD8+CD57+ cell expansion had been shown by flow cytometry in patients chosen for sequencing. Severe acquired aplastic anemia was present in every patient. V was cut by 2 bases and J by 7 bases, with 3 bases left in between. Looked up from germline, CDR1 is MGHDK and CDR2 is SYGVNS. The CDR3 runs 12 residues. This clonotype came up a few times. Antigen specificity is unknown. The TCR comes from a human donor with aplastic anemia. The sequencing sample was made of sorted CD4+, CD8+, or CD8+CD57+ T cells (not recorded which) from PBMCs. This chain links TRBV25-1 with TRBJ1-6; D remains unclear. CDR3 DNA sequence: TGTGCCAGCAGTGAAGAGAATTCACCCCTCCACTTT. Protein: CASSEENSPLHF.